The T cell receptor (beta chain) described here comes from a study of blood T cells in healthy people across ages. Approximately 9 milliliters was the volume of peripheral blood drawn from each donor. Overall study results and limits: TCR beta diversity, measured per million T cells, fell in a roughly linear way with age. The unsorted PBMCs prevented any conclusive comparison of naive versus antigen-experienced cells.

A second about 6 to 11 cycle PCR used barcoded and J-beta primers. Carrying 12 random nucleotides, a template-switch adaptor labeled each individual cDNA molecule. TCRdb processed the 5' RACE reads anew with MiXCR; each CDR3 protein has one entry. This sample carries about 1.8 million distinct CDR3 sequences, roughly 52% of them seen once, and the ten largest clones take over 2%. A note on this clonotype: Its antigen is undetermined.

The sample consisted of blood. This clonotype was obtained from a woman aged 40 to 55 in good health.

The CDR3, as DNA: TGCGCCAGCAGCTTGTGGGCGGGATCTAGCTCCTACAATGAGCAGTTCTTC. Protein product: CASSLWAGSSSYNEQFF. The chain employs TRBV5-1 and TRBJ2-1; possibly TRBD2 for D (6 bases). Per the germline V gene, CDR1 is SGHRS and CDR2 is YFSETQ. The V gene lost 1 base and the J gene lost 0 bases, with 14 bases spanning the gap. The CDR3 runs 17 residues.